The 21 T cell receptor beta chains given below trace back to one sample, sequenced in a study of regulatory T cells in long-lasting Graves disease. Sequencing libraries for TCR beta were prepared with iRepertoire HTBI primers and Arm-PCR of CDR3 regions. TCRdb processed the multiplex PCR reads anew with MiXCR; each CDR3 protein has one entry. The repertoire holds about 560,000 distinct CDR3 sequences, with 15% to 20% as singletons. This sample's time point: newly diagnosed GD, antithyroid drugs for less than 3 months. RNA isolated from PBMCs was used to make the TCR library. This same sample was also taken into another study, of T cells in Graves' hyperthyroidism and ophthalmopathy.

Source: peripheral blood mononuclear cells (PBMCs), taken at new diagnosis, from a patient treated with antithyroid drugs. The receptors were gathered from a man aged 18 to 35 with Graves disease.

In its sample, this clonotype was seen many times. This chain uses TRBV6-1 with TRBJ1-2; 7 bases align to TRBD1. CDR3 length: 15 amino acids. V shed 4 bases and J 3 bases; nucleotides not matched to a gene: 8. The germline CDR1 and CDR2 sequences are MNHNS and SASEGT. The CDR3 region has the DNA TGTGCCAGCAGTGCGACAGGGTTGGGATACTATGGCTACACCTTC. Its protein product is CASSATGLGYYGYTF.

This chain connects TRBV20-1 to TRBJ2-1; 10 nucleotides match TRBD2. Looked up from germline, CDR1 is DFQATT and CDR2 is SNEGSKA (reference sequence). V was pared by 0 bases and J by 5 bases, with 7 bases of the junction left unmatched. The CDR3 covers 16 residues. The CDR3 reads CSARDRTSGRDNEQFF. The CDR3 coding sequence is TGCAGTGCTAGAGACAGGACTAGCGGCCGCGACAATGAGCAGTTCTTC.

This clonotype was observed many times. The chain joins TRBV12-3 or TRBV12-4 to TRBJ2-7; the D call may be TRBD1 or TRBD2 (5 bases each). The CDR3 runs to 18 residues. The V and J ends lost 6 bases and 0 bases respectively, with 24 bases between them. CDR3 sequence: CASRTMREGAQGSYEQYF. CDR3 bases: TGTGCCAGCAGAACGATGAGGGAAGGGGCGCAGGGCTCCTACGAGCAGTACTTC.

This clonotype was seen a handful of times. The gene calls are TRBV5-4 and TRBJ1-1; 7 bases map to TRBD1. V shed 1 base and J 0 bases; nucleotides not matched to a gene: 12. This CDR3 contains 18 residues. CDR1 SGHNT and CDR2 YYREEE come from the germline V gene (reference sequence). CDR3 in amino acids: CASSLSFRQGEMNTEAFF. The CDR3 region has the DNA TGTGCCAGCAGCTTGTCCTTTCGACAGGGAGAAATGAACACTGAAGCTTTCTTT.

This clonotype was seen repeatedly, ten times or more. The chain combines TRBV20-1 with TRBJ2-7; 16 bases align to TRBD2. The CDR3 spans 19 residues. V gave up 0 bases and J gave up 0 bases; unmatched junction bases: 8. CDR1 and CDR2 (germline): DFQATT, SNEGSKA (reference sequence). CDR3 sequence (DNA): TGCAGTGCTAGAGACCGGGGACTAGCGGGAGGGCGAAGCTCCTACGAGCAGTACTTC. Its protein product is CSARDRGLAGGRSSYEQYF.

This clonotype has a handful of counts. The chain links TRBV27 to TRBJ1-3, with 12 bases matching TRBD1. Germline assignment: CDR1 MNHEY and CDR2 SMNVEV (reference sequence). The CDR3 sequence is 18 residues long. The ends lost 5 bases at V and 8 bases at J; junction bases unmatched: 16. CDR3 sequence (DNA): TGTGCCAGCAGTCCCACCCTGCTTGGGACAGGGGGCTTCGACACCATATATTTT. It yields the protein CASSPTLLGTGGFDTIYF.

The chain links TRBV11-3 to TRBJ2-2, with 8 bases fitting TRBD2. V dropped 5 bases and J dropped 1; count of bases not matched to a gene: 3. The V gene's germline CDR1 is SGHNT and CDR2 YENEEA. The length of the CDR3 is 15 residues. The DNA of the CDR3 is TGTGCCAGCAGCCGAGCGGGAGTGAACACCGGGGAGCTGTTTTTT. Its translation is CASSRAGVNTGELFF. Variable domain in full (rest from reference TRBV11-3 and TRBJ2-2): EAGVVQSPRYKIIEKKQPVAFWCNPISGHNTLYWYLQNLGQGPELLIRYENEEAVDDSQLPKDRFSAERLKGVDSTLKIQPAELGDSAVYLCASSRAGVNTGELFFGEGSRLTVL.

This clonotype was counted at least ten times. This chain uses TRBV5-1 with TRBJ2-1; 11 positions agree with TRBD2. The CDR3 extends over 16 amino acids. Unmatched junction bases numbered 8, after V lost 4 bases and J lost 5 bases. Per germline, CDR1 SGHRS and CDR2 YFSETQ. In DNA, the CDR3 is TGCGCCAGCAGCACCCAACCGGGACTAGCGGACAATGAGCAGTTCTTC. It translates to CASSTQPGLADNEQFF.

This clonotype was picked up a small number of times. The V and J genes are TRBV10-1 and TRBJ2-2; 7 nucleotides line up with TRBD2. V shed 6 bases, J shed 4 bases, and the junction held 2 bases outside the gene matches. The CDR3 is 13 residues long. Germline V gene data show CDR1 as WNHNN and CDR2 as SYGVQD (reference sequence). CDR3 region: CASRSSGTGELFF. The CDR3 region has the DNA TGCGCCAGCAGGTCTAGCGGCACCGGGGAGCTGTTTTTT.

This clonotype has ten or more counts. The rearrangement uses TRBV2 and TRBJ2-3; D is ambiguous. Germline V gene sequence: CDR1 SNHLY, CDR2 FYNNEI. V lost 6 bases and J lost 0, with 4 bases in between. CDR3 length equals 12 residues. The chain's CDR3 is CASRGSTDTQYF. DNA for the CDR3: TGTGCCAGCAGGGGGAGCACAGATACGCAGTATTTT.

In its sample, this clonotype was seen many times. The chain carries TRBV12-3 or TRBV12-4 and TRBJ1-1; the match to TRBD1 covers 7 bases. The CDR3 is made up of 13 amino acids. Losses at the gene ends were 5 bases for V and 4 bases for J; bases not matched to a gene: 4. This chain's CDR3 is CASSMTGFTEAFF. The CDR3 DNA reads as TGTGCCAGCAGTATGACAGGGTTCACTGAAGCTTTCTTT.

This clonotype was counted many times. V and J are TRBV2 and TRBJ1-5; D gene uncertain. The CDR3 consists of 14 residues. The V end lost 0 bases, the J end lost 5 bases, and 8 bases lay between the germline ends. Germline V gives CDR1 SNHLY, CDR2 FYNNEI. The chain's CDR3 is CASSEASRYQPQHF. CDR3 nucleotide sequence: TGTGCCAGCAGTGAAGCGAGCCGCTATCAGCCCCAGCATTTT.

For this clonotype: This may be a read error, as it is one base from a much larger clone. The chain is built from TRBV6-2 or TRBV6-3 and TRBJ2-5; 8 bases are shared with TRBD2. J was trimmed by 5 bases and V by 5 bases; bases with no gene match: 13. Germline V gene lookup returns CDR1 MNHEY and CDR2 SVGEGT. This CDR3 spans 16 amino acids. In nucleotides, the CDR3 is TGTGCCAGCAGTAATTCCGGGACTAGTGTCCTCGAGACCCAGTACTTC. Protein sequence: CASSNSGTSVLETQYF.

Only a few counts were recorded for this clonotype. V usage is TRBV18 and J usage is TRBJ1-5; weak D call: TRBD1 (5 bases). Trimming cost V 3 bases and J 7 bases, with 13 bases left between them. CDR3 length: 14 amino acids. Germline CDR1 and CDR2: KGHSH and LQKENI. The CDR3 here is CASSPRDGSQPQHF. The DNA for the CDR3 is TGTGCCAGCTCACCCCGGGACGGAAGCCAGCCCCAGCATTTT.

This clonotype appeared many times. The V call is TRBV27, the J call TRBJ2-1, with TRBD2 identical over 14 bases. V dropped 8 bases and J dropped 0; count of bases not matched to a gene: 12. There are 19 residues in the CDR3. Germline values: CDR1 MNHEY, CDR2 SMNVEV (reference sequence). The CDR3 sequence: CASVKMGLAGDLSYNEQFF. The CDR3 coding sequence is TGTGCCAGCGTGAAAATGGGACTAGCGGGAGACCTCTCCTACAATGAGCAGTTCTTC.

This clonotype was seen a single time. The chain has TRBV3-1 and TRBJ1-3; D is uncertain. Germline loops: CDR1 LGHDT, CDR2 YNNKEL (reference sequence). CDR3 length equals 16 residues. With 2 bases removed from V and 4 bases from J, the gap between germline ends came to 15 bases. The chain's CDR3 is CASSQREARKGNTIYF. The DNA for the CDR3 is TGTGCCAGCAGCCAAAGGGAGGCGCGGAAGGGAAACACCATATATTTT.

The V call is TRBV25-1, the J call TRBJ2-1; D gene unclear. Germline CDR1 MGHDK, CDR2 SYGVNS. The CDR3 is 15 residues long. V lost 3 bases and J lost 0, with 9 bases in between. The CDR3 is CASSDLNPSYNEQFF. CDR3 nucleotide sequence: TGTGCCAGCAGTGACCTGAATCCCTCCTACAATGAGCAGTTCTTC.

This clonotype occurred a few times. This chain connects TRBV6-1 to TRBJ1-1; TRBD1 aligns across 7 bases. The V and J ends lost 5 bases and 2 bases, in that order; junction bases with no gene match: 8. The CDR3 contains 15 residues. CDR1 and CDR2 (germline): MNHNS, SASEGT. The CDR3 DNA is TGTGCCAGCAGTACAGGGGATGGGTTAAACACTGAAGCTTTCTTT. This gives the protein CASSTGDGLNTEAFF.

Many counts were recorded for this clonotype. The gene calls are TRBV6-5 and TRBJ1-5; D call uncertain. The CDR3 runs to 15 residues. Germline V gene sequence: CDR1 MNHEY, CDR2 SVGAGI. Trimming cost V 4 bases and J 0 bases, with 10 bases left between them. As DNA, the CDR3 is TGTGCCAGCAGTTCTACAGAAATTAGCAATCAGCCCCAGCATTTT. Protein product: CASSSTEISNQPQHF.

This clonotype was counted between two and nine times. The chain couples TRBV4-1 to TRBJ1-2, with a weak D call TRBD1 (5 bases). Per germline, CDR1 MGHRA and CDR2 YSYEKL. The CDR3 is made up of 15 amino acids. V shed 3 bases and J shed 3 bases, with 14 bases lying between them. Here the CDR3 reads CASSQAGRIDYGYTF. The CDR3 nucleotides read TGCGCCAGCAGCCAGGCAGGGAGGATCGACTATGGCTACACCTTC.

This clonotype was picked up a small number of times. The genes are TRBV12-3 or TRBV12-4 and TRBJ1-1, with 7 nucleotides matching TRBD1. This CDR3 contains 18 residues. Trimming took 0 bases from V and 3 from J; bases not matched to a gene: 13. The CDR3 region is CASSLARGWGAGDTEAFF. As DNA, the CDR3 is TGTGCCAGCAGTTTAGCCAGGGGGTGGGGTGCCGGGGACACTGAAGCTTTCTTT.